Given below is one T cell receptor beta chain in context. The target antigen is unknown. Donor samples were obtained from healthy Caucasian individuals from Russia, aged about 6 to 100. The use of a sample-barcoded 5' primer and a J-beta primer mix characterized a second PCR of roughly 6 to 11 cycles. TCRdb fed the 5' RACE reads into MiXCR, producing one record per CDR3 protein. There are approximately 670,000 distinct CDR3 sequences in the sample; approximately 40% occur only once, and about 30% lies in the top ten. The CDR3 sequence is 15 residues long. Germline V gene lookup returns CDR1 SGHVS and CDR2 FNYEAQ. V dropped 5 bases and J dropped 1; count of bases not matched to a gene: 3. This sample was taken from a study of blood T cells in healthy people across ages. Study conclusions and caveats: PBMCs that were unsorted prevented a conclusive naive versus antigen-experienced comparison.

The origin of this receptor is a man older than 75 in good health. V gene TRBV7-6 combines with J gene TRBJ2-2; 8 bases align to TRBD2. Sequenced material: blood. As DNA, the CDR3 is TGTGCCAGCAGCCATACTAGCGGGAACACCGGGGAGCTGTTTTTT. Translating gives CASSHTSGNTGELFF.